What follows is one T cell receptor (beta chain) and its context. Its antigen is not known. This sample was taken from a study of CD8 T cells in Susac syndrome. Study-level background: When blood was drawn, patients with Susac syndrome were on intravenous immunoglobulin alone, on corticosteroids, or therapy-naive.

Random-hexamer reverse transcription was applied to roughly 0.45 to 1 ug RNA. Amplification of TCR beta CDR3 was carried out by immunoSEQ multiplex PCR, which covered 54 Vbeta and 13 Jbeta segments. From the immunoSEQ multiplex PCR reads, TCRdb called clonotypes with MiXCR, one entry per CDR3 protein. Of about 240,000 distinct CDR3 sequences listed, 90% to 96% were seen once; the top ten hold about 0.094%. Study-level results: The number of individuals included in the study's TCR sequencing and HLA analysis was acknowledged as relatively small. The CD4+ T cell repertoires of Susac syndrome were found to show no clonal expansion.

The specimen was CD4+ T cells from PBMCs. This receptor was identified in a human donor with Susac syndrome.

The CDR3 spells CSAQAQGGHEQYF. The CDR3 DNA is TGCAGTGCTCAAGCCCAAGGGGGCCACGAGCAGTACTTC. The chain couples TRBV20-1 to TRBJ2-7; 7 positions agree with TRBD1. J was trimmed by 5 bases and V by 5 bases; bases with no gene match: 9. This CDR3 has 13 residues. From germline, CDR1 is DFQATT and CDR2 SNEGSKA (reference sequence).